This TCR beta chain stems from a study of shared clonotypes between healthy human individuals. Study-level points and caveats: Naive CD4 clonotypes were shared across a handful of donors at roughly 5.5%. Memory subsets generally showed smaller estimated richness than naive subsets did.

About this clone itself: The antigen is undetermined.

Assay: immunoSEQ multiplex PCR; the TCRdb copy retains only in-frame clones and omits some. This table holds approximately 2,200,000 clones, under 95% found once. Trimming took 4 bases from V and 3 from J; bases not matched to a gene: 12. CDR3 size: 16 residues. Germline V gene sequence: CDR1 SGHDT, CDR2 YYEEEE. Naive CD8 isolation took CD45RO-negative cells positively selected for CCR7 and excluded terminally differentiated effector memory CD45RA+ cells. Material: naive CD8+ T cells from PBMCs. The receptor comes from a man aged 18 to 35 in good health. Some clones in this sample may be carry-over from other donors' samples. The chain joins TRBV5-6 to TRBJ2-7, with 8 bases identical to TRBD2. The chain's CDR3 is CASSATGTRRVYEQYF. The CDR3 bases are TGTGCCAGCAGCGCGACCGGGACTAGGAGGGTCTACGAGCAGTACTTC.